Each of the 24 T cell receptor beta chains below was sequenced from the same sample in a study of spatial heterogeneity in lung cancer. Specified time point: sample taken at primary tumor resection. TCRs were sequenced from unsorted whole RNA of tumor, nontumor lung or PBMC. TCRdb fed the 5' RACE reads into MiXCR, producing one record per CDR3 protein. Altogether approximately 12,000 distinct CDR3 sequences are present, approximately 6% being singletons, with the ten largest covering approximately 10%. The material sequenced was normal lung tissue next to the tumor, taken at surgery. The receptor set was obtained from a male donor with early-stage non-small cell lung cancer.

This clonotype rates as medium-sized. V gene TRBV2 combines with J gene TRBJ2-7; 7 bases are a match to TRBD1. Trimming cost V 0 bases and J 5 bases; bases outside gene matches: 10. CDR3 length: 16 residues. In germline, CDR1 is SNHLY, CDR2 FYNNEI. The CDR3 nucleotides read TGTGCCAGCAGTGAAGCGTACGAGACAGGGTTCCACGAGCAGTACTTC. This codes for CASSEAYETGFHEQYF.

This clonotype was seen at least ten times. This rearrangement joins TRBV6-6 to TRBJ1-2; D is possibly TRBD1 (6 bases). The CDR3 has 15 residues. Germline V gives CDR1 MNHNY, CDR2 SVGAGI (reference sequence). Trimming left V 10 bases short and J 2 bases short, with 20 bases between. The CDR3 DNA follows: TGTGCCACTAAGGGGGGGAGGCTGACCAACTATGGCTACACCTTC. Encoded protein: CATKGGRLTNYGYTF.

The V call is TRBV27, the J call TRBJ2-7; perhaps TRBD1 as D (6 bases). Trimming shortened V by 2 bases and J by 7 bases, and 12 bases separated the two germline ends. This CDR3 contains 13 residues. Per germline, CDR1 MNHEY and CDR2 SMNVEV (reference sequence). The CDR3 spells CASSLTRQAEQYF. CDR3 nucleotides: TGTGCCAGCAGTTTAACCCGACAGGCTGAGCAGTACTTC.

This sequence joins TRBV27 and TRBJ2-1, with a weak D call TRBD2 (6 bases). V was pared by 7 bases and J by 0 bases, with 13 bases between. Per germline, CDR1 MNHEY and CDR2 SMNVEV (reference sequence). The CDR3 length is 15 residues. The CDR3 coding sequence is TGTGCCAGCACCCCTAGCGTTTACTCCTACAATGAGCAGTTCTTC. It specifies CASTPSVYSYNEQFF.

This clonotype was counted many times. The chain carries TRBV11-2 and TRBJ2-7; 8 nucleotides match TRBD1. Trimming removed 2 bases from V and 4 bases from J; junction bases left unmatched: 7. CDR3 length: 15 residues. The germline V gene encodes CDR1 SGHAT and CDR2 FQNNGV. CDR3 amino acids: CASSLQQTGVYEQYF. The CDR3 DNA reads as TGTGCCAGCAGCTTACAACAGACAGGGGTGTACGAGCAGTACTTC.

This clonotype has only a few counts. The V gene is TRBV11-3, the J gene TRBJ2-5; 10 nucleotides line up with TRBD1. CDR1 is SGHNT, CDR2 YENEEA, per germline. V trimming: 4 bases; J trimming: 2 bases; junction bases outside the gene matches: 13. The CDR3 is 18 residues long. Here the CDR3 DNA reads TGTGCCAGCAGCTACGTAGGGAGATGGGACAGGGGACAAGAGACCCAGTACTTC. Amino acid sequence: CASSYVGRWDRGQETQYF.

This clonotype was recorded at least ten times. This sequence may be a read error, since a much larger clone differs from it by one base. The CDR3 is CASSCPERAGSTDTQYF. The CDR3 DNA follows: TGCGCCAGCAGCTGCCCTGAACGAGCGGGGAGCACAGATACGCAGTATTTT. The chain couples TRBV5-1 to TRBJ2-3, with TRBD2 matching 7 bases. The V gene's germline CDR1 is SGHRS and CDR2 YFSETQ. With 3 bases clipped from V and 0 bases from J, the junction kept 10 bases outside the gene matches. CDR3 length equals 17 residues.

The sample holds many counts of this clonotype. The chain recombines TRBV7-9 with TRBJ2-3; D unclear. The ends were cut back, 5 bases at V and 4 bases at J, with 10 bases in the middle. This CDR3 is 13 amino acids long. From germline, CDR1 is SEHNR and CDR2 FQNEAQ (reference sequence). CDR3 sequence reads: CASSLRGADTQYF. In nucleotides, the CDR3 is TGTGCCAGCAGCCTGAGAGGCGCAGATACGCAGTATTTT.

The sample holds many counts of this clonotype. The chain recombines TRBV6-1 with TRBJ1-5; 9 positions match TRBD1. This CDR3 region has 14 residues. Germline trimming cut 8 bases from V and 6 bases from J; bases unmatched to any gene: 8. Looked up from germline, CDR1 is MNHNS and CDR2 is SASEGT. CDR3 bases: TGTGCCAGCCAAACAGGGGGCTCCGGTCAGCCCCAGCATTTT. Amino acids: CASQTGGSGQPQHF.

By share of the sample, this clonotype is medium-sized. The chain joins TRBV7-2 to TRBJ2-1; D uncertain. This CDR3 region has 16 residues. From germline, CDR1 is SGHTA and CDR2 FQGNSA. V was pared by 2 bases and J by 0 bases, with 11 bases between. CDR3 bases: TGTGCCAGCAGCTTATCAACTGACACCTCCTACAATGAGCAGTTCTTC. Its protein product is CASSLSTDTSYNEQFF.

This clonotype was counted at least ten times. V gene TRBV20-1 combines with J gene TRBJ2-1, with 12 positions matching TRBD1. Germline CDR1 reads DFQATT; CDR2 reads SNEGSKA (reference sequence). This CDR3 is 17 amino acids long. The J segment lost 2 bases and the V segment lost 1 base, leaving 6 bases of the junction unmatched. The CDR3 reads CSARGEGTGGTYNEQFF. The CDR3 nucleotides are TGCAGTGCTAGAGGGGAAGGGACAGGGGGCACCTACAATGAGCAGTTCTTC.

The chain links TRBV7-7 to TRBJ2-5; 8 bases fit TRBD2. Germline assignment: CDR1 SSHAT and CDR2 FNYEAQ (reference sequence). This CDR3 contains 15 residues. V shed 1 base and J 3 bases; nucleotides not matched to a gene: 4. The CDR3 spells CASSLVGTREETQYF. DNA of the CDR3: TGTGCCAGCAGCTTAGTTGGGACTAGGGAAGAGACCCAGTACTTC.

This clonotype has at least ten counts. One end of the junction does not line up with germline, which may come from a read error. The chain employs TRBV20-1 and TRBJ2-4; D might be TRBD2 (6 bases). This CDR3 has 12 amino acids. Germline CDR1 reads DFQATT; CDR2 reads SNEGSKA (reference sequence). The CDR3 coding sequence is TGCAGTGCTAGCGGGGCGGGGTACATCCAGTACTTC. This translates into CSASGAGYIQYF.

This clonotype was picked up many times. The genes are TRBV6-5 and TRBJ1-3; D uncertain. The germline V and J ends were trimmed by 0 bases and 2 bases, with 5 bases remaining between them. The CDR3 spans 14 residues. CDR1 and CDR2 (germline): MNHEY, SVGAGI. CDR3 nucleotide sequence: TGTGCCAGCAGTTACTCAGACACTGGAAACACCATATATTTT. Amino acid sequence: CASSYSDTGNTIYF.

The rearrangement links TRBV12-3 or TRBV12-4 to TRBJ1-2; tentative D call: TRBD1 (6 bases). V lost 4 bases to trimming and J lost 8 bases, with 11 bases between them. The CDR3 contains 12 residues. The chain's CDR3 is CASSSGAMGYTF. The CDR3 nucleotides are TGTGCCAGCAGTTCAGGGGCGATGGGCTACACCTTC.

This clonotype was seen more than once but under ten times. The chain recombines TRBV7-9 with TRBJ1-1; D gene ambiguous. The length of the CDR3 is 12 residues. Germline lookup yields CDR1 SEHNR and CDR2 FQNEAQ (reference sequence). With 1 base removed from V and 1 base from J, the gap between germline ends came to 1 base. CDR3 nucleotides: TGTGCCAGCAGCTTAGAGAACACTGAAGCTTTCTTT. Translation: CASSLENTEAFF.

The rearrangement joins TRBV6-6 to TRBJ2-3; D is unresolved. CDR3 length equals 12 residues. The germline V gene has CDR1 MNHNY and CDR2 SVGAGI (reference sequence). V lost 6 bases and J 0 bases, leaving 4 bases between the germline ends. CDR3 coding DNA: TGTGCCAGCAGGGACAGCACAGATACGCAGTATTTT. Protein product: CASRDSTDTQYF.

The rearrangement links TRBV7-2 to TRBJ2-7; TRBD1 agrees at 10 bases. Trimming took 5 bases from V and 2 from J; bases not matched to a gene: 6. Germline-derived CDR1 and CDR2 are SGHTA and FQGNSA. The CDR3 covers 15 residues. The CDR3 reads CASSPSGTGAYEQYF. CDR3 nucleotides: TGTGCCAGCAGCCCCTCCGGGACAGGGGCCTACGAGCAGTACTTC.

This clonotype was counted at least ten times. The rearrangement uses TRBV5-1 and TRBJ1-1; D remains unclear. V was clipped by 0 bases and J by 0 bases, with 3 bases between them. CDR1 is SGHRS and CDR2 is YFSETQ in the germline V gene. The CDR3 runs to 13 residues. The chain's CDR3 is CASSLEMNTEAFF. The CDR3 DNA reads as TGCGCCAGCAGCTTGGAGATGAACACTGAAGCTTTCTTT.

At least ten counts were recorded for this clonotype. The chain has TRBV19 and TRBJ1-5; TRBD1 matches 7 bases. Germline CDR1 reads LNHDA; CDR2 reads SQIVND (reference sequence). This CDR3 is built from 16 residues. After removal of 5 bases from V and 3 bases from J, the junction contained 10 bases not matched to a gene. The CDR3 nucleotides read TGTGCCAGTAGTGTCAGACGGGACAGCTTCAATCAGCCCCAGCATTTT. It codes for CASSVRRDSFNQPQHF.

This clonotype is classed as large. The J gene is TRBJ2-1, the V gene TRBV6-5; 13 nucleotides line up with TRBD2. V shed 2 bases, J shed 9 bases, and the junction held 7 bases outside the gene matches. CDR1 and CDR2 from the germline V gene are MNHEY and SVGAGI. The CDR3 covers 16 residues. The CDR3 region has the DNA TGTGCCAGCAGTTACCAAGTGACTAGCGGGAGGTCTGAGCAGTTCTTC. As protein: CASSYQVTSGRSEQFF.

By sample share, this clonotype is medium-sized. V usage is TRBV28 and J usage is TRBJ2-5; D remains ambiguous. V lost 7 bases to trimming and J lost 2 bases, with 17 bases between them. The CDR3 runs 15 residues. CDR1 and CDR2 from the germline V gene are MDHEN and SYDVKM. CDR3 residues: CASTLNRAHQETQYF. Here the CDR3 DNA reads TGTGCCAGCACCTTGAACCGGGCTCATCAAGAGACCCAGTACTTC.

This clonotype showed up many times. J is TRBJ1-1 and V is TRBV20-1, with D tentatively TRBD1 (5 bases). The CDR3 has 14 residues. Per the germline V gene, CDR1 is DFQATT and CDR2 is SNEGSKA (reference sequence). V lost 0 bases and J 8 bases, leaving 16 bases between the germline ends. CDR3 amino acids: CSARDPLTDQEAFF. The DNA of the CDR3 is TGCAGTGCTAGAGATCCTCTGACAGACCAAGAAGCTTTCTTT.

This clonotype came up many times. The V and J genes are TRBV27 and TRBJ1-1; D not resolved. Trimming shortened V by 1 base and J by 3 bases, and 6 bases separated the two germline ends. There are 13 residues in the CDR3. In germline, CDR1 is MNHEY, CDR2 SMNVEV (reference sequence). The CDR3 nucleotides are TGTGCCAGCAGTTTATATCCCGACACTGAAGCTTTCTTT. Protein sequence: CASSLYPDTEAFF.